These 23 T cell receptor beta chains were all obtained from the same sample, sequenced in a study of spatial heterogeneity in lung cancer. TCRdb itself ran the 5' RACE reads through MiXCR, one entry per CDR3 protein. The sample yields 4,900 or so distinct CDR3 sequences, approximately 15% seen once. Time point indicated: sample taken at primary tumor resection. Sequencing was performed on whole RNA extracted from tumor and nontumor lung tissue, or from frozen PBMC, and the material was left unsorted. The sample was PBMCs, taken at surgery. These receptors were obtained from a male donor with early-stage non-small cell lung cancer.

This clonotype has at least ten counts. The chain employs TRBV18 and TRBJ2-4; TRBD1 matches 7 bases. This CDR3 spans 19 amino acids. Trimming took 0 bases from V and 0 from J; bases not matched to a gene: 11. Per the germline V gene, CDR1 is KGHSH and CDR2 is LQKENI. CDR3 bases: TGTGCCAGCTCACCACCTAGACAGGGCGAAGACTTAGCCAAAAACATTCAGTACTTC. As protein: CASSPPRQGEDLAKNIQYF.

Within the sample, this clonotype is medium-sized. This sequence joins TRBV6-6 and TRBJ2-7, with 11 bases fitting TRBD1. The CDR3 is made up of 19 amino acids. The V gene's germline CDR1 is MNHNY and CDR2 SVGAGI (reference sequence). V gave up 0 bases and J gave up 7 bases; unmatched junction bases: 17. CDR3 loop: CASSYSAYTGTGGQKEQYF. DNA of the CDR3: TGTGCCAGCAGTTACTCGGCCTATACCGGGACAGGGGGACAAAAGGAGCAGTACTTC.

In this sample, this clonotype is medium-sized (0.01 to 0.1%). For the CDR3, the DNA is TGTGCCAGCAGCTGGGGGCCGGGACAGGGAACGACTCAGCCCCAGCATTTT. It translates to CASSWGPGQGTTQPQHF. The chain employs TRBV5-6 and TRBJ1-5; 9 bases fit TRBD1. J lost 6 bases, V lost 3 bases, and 13 bases had no gene match. Germline V gene data show CDR1 as SGHDT and CDR2 as YYEEEE. This CDR3 has 17 amino acids. Looking up the rest from reference TRBV5-6 and TRBJ1-5 gives the full variable domain: DAGVTQSPTHLIKTRGQQVTLRCSPKSGHDTVSWYQQALGQGPQFIFQYYEEEERQRGNFPDRFSGHQFPNYSSELNVNALLLGDSALYLCASSWGPGQGTTQPQHFGDGTRLSIL.

This clonotype was counted between two and nine times. The chain joins TRBV2 to TRBJ2-7, with TRBD2 as a possible D gene (6 bases). V lost 5 bases, J lost 4 bases, and 15 bases lay in between. Germline loops: CDR1 SNHLY, CDR2 FYNNEI. The CDR3 length is 14 residues. CDR3 protein: CASSREAVRYEQYF. As DNA, the CDR3 is TGTGCCAGCAGTAGGGAGGCAGTTCGGTACGAGCAGTACTTC.

This clonotype is medium-sized by share. This chain uses TRBV7-9 with TRBJ2-1; D is unclear. Trimming shortened V by 3 bases and J by 13 bases, and 1 base separated the two germline ends. Germline CDR1 SEHNR, CDR2 FQNEAQ (reference sequence). The CDR3 covers 8 residues. The chain's CDR3 is CASSFQFF. CDR3 DNA: TGTGCCAGCAGCTTCCAGTTCTTC.

Sample share makes this clonotype medium-sized. This chain joins TRBV11-3 and TRBJ2-1, with TRBD2 identical over 7 bases. V shed 4 bases, J shed 8 bases, and the junction held 14 bases outside the gene matches. The length of the CDR3 is 16 residues. Germline V lookup: CDR1 SGHNT, CDR2 YENEEA. The CDR3 is CASSSVWSGGVYEQFF. CDR3 in DNA: TGTGCCAGCAGCTCAGTCTGGTCGGGGGGTGTATATGAGCAGTTCTTC.

This rearrangement joins TRBV5-6 to TRBJ2-2; the D is unclear. The CDR3 loop spans 15 amino acids. V gave up 4 bases and J gave up 4 bases, with 14 bases separating them. The germline V gene encodes CDR1 SGHDT and CDR2 YYEEEE. The DNA for the CDR3 is TGTGCCAGCAGCCTCGTGCGGACCATCACCGGGGAGCTGTTTTTT. It codes for CASSLVRTITGELFF.

This clonotype rates as medium-sized (0.01 to 0.1%). J is TRBJ1-5 and V is TRBV5-6; D not certain. Germline loops: CDR1 SGHDT, CDR2 YYEEEE. V shed 1 base and J shed 2 bases, with 4 bases lying between them. The CDR3 is 13 amino acids. CDR3 DNA: TGTGCCAGCAGCTTGAACGGCAATCAGCCCCAGCATTTT. It encodes CASSLNGNQPQHF.

This clonotype is termed medium-sized. This sequence joins TRBV4-3 and TRBJ2-5, with 9 bases lining up with TRBD2. The ends lost 1 base at V and 4 bases at J; junction bases unmatched: 4. The CDR3 is 15 residues long. Germline-derived CDR1 and CDR2 are LGHNA and YSLEER. In nucleotides, the CDR3 is TGCGCCAGCAGCCAAGGACTAGCGGATTTAGAGACCCAGTACTTC. Residues: CASSQGLADLETQYF.

This clonotype is termed medium-sized. V gene TRBV25-1 combines with J gene TRBJ2-1, with 7 bases lining up with TRBD1. The CDR3 is 17 residues long. Germline trimming cut 2 bases from V and 7 bases from J; bases unmatched to any gene: 14. Germline assignment: CDR1 MGHDK and CDR2 SYGVNS. The CDR3 nucleotides are TGTGCCAGCAGTGAACCATCGACAGGGAAGAGGTGGAATGAGCAGTTCTTC. The encoded protein is CASSEPSTGKRWNEQFF.

This clonotype was found a few times. The chain carries TRBV29-1 and TRBJ2-1; D is undetermined. Trimming removed 2 bases at V and 6 bases at J, with 11 bases between. CDR1 SQVTM and CDR2 ANQGSEA come from the germline V gene. The CDR3 sequence is 13 residues long. CDR3 residues: CSVELELGNEQFF. The CDR3 nucleotides are TGCAGCGTTGAATTGGAGCTGGGCAATGAGCAGTTCTTC.

By its share, this clonotype is medium-sized. The V gene is TRBV7-2, the J gene TRBJ2-2, with D unclear. This CDR3 is built from 14 residues. Germline lookup yields CDR1 SGHTA and CDR2 FQGNSA. Trimming left V 1 base short and J 6 bases short, with 9 bases between. CDR3 loop: CASSLVVEPGELFF. CDR3 nucleotides: TGTGCCAGCAGCTTAGTAGTGGAACCCGGGGAGCTGTTTTTT. The whole variable domain, filled in from reference TRBV7-2 and TRBJ2-2, reads GAGVSQSPSNKVTEKGKDVELRCDPISGHTALYWYRQSLGQGLEFLIYFQGNSAPDKSGLPSDRFSAERTGGSVSTLTIQRTQQEDSAVYLCASSLVVEPGELFFGEGSRLTVL.

This clonotype is termed medium-sized. V and J are TRBV4-3 and TRBJ2-3; D unresolved. The CDR3 runs to 14 residues. Trimming removed 0 bases at V and 0 bases at J, with 4 bases between. Germline loops: CDR1 LGHNA, CDR2 YSLEER. The CDR3 sequence: CASSQDWSTDTQYF. The CDR3 nucleotides read TGCGCCAGCAGCCAAGATTGGAGCACAGATACGCAGTATTTT.

V gene TRBV5-1 combines with J gene TRBJ1-5; 7 bases map to TRBD1. Germline V lookup: CDR1 SGHRS, CDR2 YFSETQ. This CDR3 has 16 residues. V was pared by 0 bases and J by 9 bases, with 12 bases of the junction left unmatched. Here the CDR3 reads CASSLDGTERNVPQHF. CDR3 coding DNA: TGCGCCAGCAGCTTGGACGGGACAGAGAGAAATGTGCCCCAGCATTTT.

This clonotype appeared a few times. The gene calls are TRBV27 and TRBJ1-1, with unresolved D. Per germline, CDR1 MNHEY and CDR2 SMNVEV (reference sequence). The CDR3 spans 14 residues. V lost 2 bases and J lost 2, with 9 bases in between. As DNA, the CDR3 is TGTGCCAGCAGTTTAAGTGACACCAACACTGAAGCTTTCTTT. Encoded protein: CASSLSDTNTEAFF.

This clonotype is judged medium-sized. This chain uses TRBV20-1 with TRBJ1-3; D remains ambiguous. Germline values: CDR1 DFQATT, CDR2 SNEGSKA (reference sequence). Trimming took 3 bases from V and 7 from J, leaving 13 bases between them. This CDR3 has 13 amino acids. CDR3 protein: CSASPGPWNTIYF. The CDR3, as DNA: TGCAGTGCTAGCCCGGGCCCATGGAACACCATATATTTT.

This clonotype is judged medium-sized. The chain couples TRBV9 to TRBJ2-6; D call uncertain. This CDR3 region has 12 residues. Trimming took 0 bases from V and 7 from J, leaving 2 bases between them. Germline CDR1 is SGDLS and CDR2 is YYNGEE. CDR3 DNA sequence: TGTGCCAGCAGCGTAGACGCCAACGTCCTGACTTTC. Its translation is CASSVDANVLTF. The whole variable domain, filled in from reference TRBV9 and TRBJ2-6, reads DSGVTQTPKHLITATGQRVTLRCSPRSGDLSVYWYQQSLDQGLQFLIQYYNGEERAKGNILERFSAQQFPDLHSELNLSSLELGDSALYFCASSVDANVLTFGAGSRLTVL.

The chain employs TRBV6-2 or TRBV6-3 and TRBJ2-3; 8 bases are shared with TRBD2. After removal of 5 bases from V and 2 bases from J, the junction contained 15 bases not matched to a gene. CDR3 length: 18 amino acids. CDR1 MNHEY and CDR2 SVGEGT come from the germline V gene. The chain's CDR3 is CASSPGTYLAGDTDTQYF. DNA of the CDR3: TGTGCCAGCAGTCCCGGGACATACCTAGCGGGTGACACAGATACGCAGTATTTT.

This rearrangement joins TRBV6-6 to TRBJ2-2; D call uncertain. The CDR3 covers 10 residues. V lost 7 bases to trimming and J lost 8 bases, with 5 bases between them. Germline V gene data show CDR1 as MNHNY and CDR2 as SVGAGI (reference sequence). CDR3 bases: TGTGCCAGCATGTTGGGGGAGCTGTTTTTT. Translating gives CASMLGELFF.

By sample fraction, this clonotype is medium-sized. V and J are TRBV11-2 and TRBJ2-1; D might be TRBD1 or TRBD2, each matching 5 bases. CDR1 and CDR2 from the germline V gene are SGHAT and FQNNGV. V lost 1 base to trimming and J lost 10 bases, with 5 bases between them. This CDR3 has 11 amino acids. The CDR3, as DNA: TGTGCCAGCAGCTTAGGGGGGGAGCAGTTCTTC. Translating it yields CASSLGGEQFF.

This clonotype is medium-sized (0.01 to 0.1%) within its sample. The genes are TRBV5-1 and TRBJ2-5; 7 bases agree with TRBD1. Germline lookup yields CDR1 SGHRS and CDR2 YFSETQ. The J segment lost 2 bases and the V segment lost 1 base, leaving 5 bases of the junction unmatched. The CDR3 length is 15 residues. The CDR3: CASSLWSGGQETQYF. Here the CDR3 DNA reads TGCGCCAGCAGCTTGTGGTCAGGGGGACAAGAGACCCAGTACTTC.

In this sample, this clonotype is medium-sized (0.01 to 0.1%). The rearrangement uses TRBV6-6 and TRBJ2-3, with 7 bases matching TRBD1. V shed 6 bases and J 2 bases; nucleotides not matched to a gene: 8. The CDR3 is 15 amino acids. The germline V gene encodes CDR1 MNHNY and CDR2 SVGAGI (reference sequence). CDR3 nucleotide sequence: TGTGCCAGCAGCAAGACGGGACAGCTCACAGATACGCAGTATTTT. This sequence encodes CASSKTGQLTDTQYF.

This clonotype is medium-sized in the sample. The chain has TRBV9 and TRBJ2-3, with D uncertain. The ends were cut back, 4 bases at V and 2 bases at J, with 11 bases in the middle. The CDR3 sequence is 14 residues long. Germline CDR1 and CDR2: SGDLS and YYNGEE. In DNA, the CDR3 is TGTGCCAGCAGCCCCCGCCTCTACACAGATACGCAGTATTTT. Its translation is CASSPRLYTDTQYF.